Listed below are T cell receptor beta chains from one sample, sequenced in a study of early T cells in non-severe SARS-CoV-2 infection. MiXCR, run by TCRdb on the 5' RACE reads, gives a single entry per CDR3 protein. The sample lists tens of thousands of distinct CDR3 sequences, about 16% occurring once. What was sequenced was whole blood. These receptors originate from an adult who was a healthcare worker with PCR-confirmed SARS-CoV-2 infection or an uninfected control (not recorded which). Both conserved end residues are part of each CDR3. The order of the fields is clone size, J gene, D gene, V gene, CDR3 protein, CDR3 DNA. D genes are given only for firm matches. Not all rows give a size; the values are once, few, many and, for expanded clones, a class.

size: NA; J: TRBJ2-7; D: TRBD2; V: TRBV28; CDR3: CASSYFEAGRNYEQYF; DNA: TGTGCCAGCAGTTACTTCGAGGCCGGGAGGAACTACGAGCAGTACTTC
size: NA; J: TRBJ1-5; D: NA; V: TRBV3-1; CDR3: CASSQHTGEQPQHF; DNA: TGTGCCAGCAGCCAACATACGGGGGAACAACCCCAGCATTTT
size: few; J: TRBJ2-1; D: NA; V: TRBV30; CDR3: CAWTVKLRYANEQFF; DNA: TGTGCCTGGACCGTTAAACTTAGGTACGCCAATGAGCAGTTCTTC
size: many; J: TRBJ2-7; D: NA; V: TRBV24-1; CDR3: CATSPTGPNEQYF; DNA: TGTGCCACCAGTCCCACAGGTCCGAACGAGCAGTACTTC
size: few; J: TRBJ2-7; D: TRBD1; V: TRBV20-1; CDR3: CSATLGTGAYEQYF; DNA: TGCAGTGCTACTTTGGGGACAGGGGCCTACGAGCAGTACTTC
size: few; J: TRBJ1-5; D: NA; V: TRBV18; CDR3: CASSPNGNQPQHF; DNA: TGTGCCAGCTCACCGAATGGCAATCAGCCCCAGCATTTT
size: few; J: TRBJ2-2; D: NA; V: TRBV19; CDR3: CASRQSTGELFF; DNA: TGTGCCAGTAGACAATCCACCGGGGAGCTGTTTTTT
size: few; J: TRBJ2-1; D: NA; V: TRBV7-2; CDR3: CASSRTGREQFF; DNA: TGTGCCAGCAGCCGGACGGGCCGGGAGCAGTTCTTC
size: NA; J: TRBJ1-5; D: TRBD1; V: TRBV6-6; CDR3: CASRGTGGQPQHF; DNA: TGTGCCAGCAGGGGGACAGGGGGTCAGCCCCAGCATTTT
size: many; J: TRBJ2-7; D: NA; V: TRBV11-2; CDR3: CASSLLQGYEQYF; DNA: TGTGCCAGCAGCTTACTACAGGGTTACGAGCAGTACTTC
size: few; J: TRBJ2-5; D: TRBD2; V: TRBV7-3; CDR3: CASSPSLAGGLETQYF; DNA: TGTGCCAGCAGCCCCTCTCTAGCGGGAGGTTTGGAGACCCAGTACTTC
size: many; J: TRBJ2-3; D: NA; V: TRBV5-6; CDR3: CASSLGPGGRRTDTQYF; DNA: TGTGCCAGCAGCTTGGGCCCGGGGGGCCGCCGCACAGATACGCAGTATTTT
size: few; J: TRBJ2-1; D: TRBD1; V: TRBV20-1; CDR3: CSASRTGLEQFF; DNA: TGCAGTGCTAGCAGGACAGGGCTTGAGCAGTTCTTC
size: many; J: TRBJ1-2; D: NA; V: TRBV2; CDR3: CASGDMPLEF; DNA: TGTGCCAGCGGGGACATGCCCTTGGAGTTC
size: NA; J: TRBJ2-7; D: NA; V: TRBV5-1; CDR3: CASNTVGATVEQYF; DNA: TGCGCCAGCAACACAGTCGGGGCGACAGTCGAGCAGTACTTC
size: few; J: TRBJ2-5; D: TRBD1; V: TRBV2; CDR3: CASREQGGQETQYF; DNA: TGTGCCAGCAGGGAACAGGGGGGCCAAGAGACCCAGTACTTC
size: NA; J: TRBJ2-7; D: TRBD1; V: TRBV28; CDR3: CASSHRDSYEQYF; DNA: TGTGCCAGCAGTCACCGGGACAGCTACGAGCAGTACTTC
size: NA; J: TRBJ2-1; D: NA; V: TRBV5-1; CDR3: CANSPAGRVEQFF; DNA: TGCGCCAACAGCCCTGCCGGTAGGGTTGAGCAGTTCTTC
size: NA; J: TRBJ2-1; D: NA; V: TRBV14; CDR3: CASSHMGADEQFF; DNA: TGTGCCAGCAGCCACATGGGAGCGGATGAGCAGTTCTTC
size: few; J: TRBJ2-7; D: TRBD2; V: TRBV4-3; CDR3: CASSQDLAALYEQYF; DNA: TGCGCCAGCAGCCAAGATCTAGCGGCCCTCTACGAGCAGTACTTC
size: NA; J: TRBJ1-4; D: NA; V: TRBV7-2; CDR3: CASSRARAPNEKLFF; DNA: TGTGCCAGCAGCCGGGCCCGGGCTCCCAATGAAAAACTGTTTTTT
size: few; J: TRBJ2-3; D: NA; V: TRBV7-9; CDR3: CASSSSREARRYF; DNA: TGTGCCAGCAGCTCCTCGAGGGAGGCCCGTCGGTATTTT
size: few; J: TRBJ2-3; D: TRBD2; V: TRBV7-2; CDR3: CASSFLAGGSTDTQYF; DNA: TGTGCCAGCAGCTTCCTAGCGGGAGGGTCCACAGATACGCAGTATTTT
size: many; J: TRBJ1-4; D: NA; V: TRBV20-1; CDR3: CSASGETPDGKLFF; DNA: TGCAGTGCTAGTGGGGAGACACCAGACGGGAAACTGTTTTTT
size: NA; J: TRBJ2-3; D: NA; V: TRBV12-3/TRBV12-4; CDR3: CASSLQDFLPRTQYF; DNA: TGTGCCAGCAGTTTACAGGACTTCCTTCCGCGGACGCAGTATTTT
size: few; J: TRBJ1-6; D: NA; V: TRBV7-3; CDR3: CASSFGTNNSPLHF; DNA: TGTGCCAGCAGCTTCGGGACAAATAATTCACCCCTCCACTTT
size: NA; J: TRBJ1-6; D: NA; V: TRBV3-1; CDR3: CASSQGNSPLHF; DNA: TGTGCCAGCAGCCAGGGTAATTCACCCCTCCACTTT
size: NA; J: TRBJ2-1; D: NA; V: TRBV21-1; CDR3: CASSIGVKWLAENEQFF; DNA: TGTGCCAGCAGCATTGGAGTAAAATGGCTAGCGGAAAATGAGCAGTTCTTC
size: many; J: TRBJ2-3; D: NA; V: TRBV6-6; CDR3: CASSFQFDIEVSTDTQYF; DNA: TGTGCCAGCAGTTTCCAATTCGACATAGAGGTTAGCACAGATACGCAGTATTTT
size: NA; J: TRBJ2-5; D: NA; V: TRBV7-7; CDR3: CASSPPSAQETQYF; DNA: TGTGCCAGCAGCCCGCCTAGCGCACAAGAGACCCAGTACTTC
size: NA; J: TRBJ1-3; D: NA; V: TRBV7-6; CDR3: CASSAGGGLSGNTIYF; DNA: TGTGCCAGCAGCGCCGGGGGAGGGCTCTCTGGAAACACCATATATTTT
size: NA; J: TRBJ1-1; D: NA; V: TRBV20-1; CDR3: CSAGVNTEAFF; DNA: TGCAGTGCAGGAGTTAACACTGAAGCTTTCTTT
size: NA; J: TRBJ1-5; D: TRBD1; V: TRBV5-1; CDR3: CASSAGTGTNQPQHF; DNA: TGCGCCAGCAGCGCCGGGACAGGGACCAATCAGCCCCAGCATTTT
size: many; J: TRBJ2-1; D: NA; V: TRBV4-1; CDR3: CASSLGGEQFF; DNA: TGTGCCAGCAGCTTAGGGGGTGAGCAGTTCTTC
size: many; J: TRBJ1-5; D: TRBD1; V: TRBV27; CDR3: CASSLSTGQGSNQPQHF; DNA: TGTGCCAGCAGTTTATCGACCGGACAGGGAAGCAATCAGCCCCAGCATTTT
size: NA; J: TRBJ2-7; D: NA; V: TRBV7-6; CDR3: CASSPSRTYEQYF; DNA: TGTGCCAGCAGCCCTAGCAGGACCTACGAGCAGTACTTC
size: NA; J: TRBJ2-1; D: NA; V: TRBV28; CDR3: CASSPTNEQFF; DNA: TGTGCCAGCAGTCCGACGAATGAGCAGTTCTTC
size: NA; J: TRBJ1-1; D: NA; V: TRBV28; CDR3: CATRYGGGRNTEAFF; DNA: TGTGCCACCCGATACGGGGGGGGCAGGAACACTGAAGCTTTCTTT
size: few; J: TRBJ2-1; D: NA; V: TRBV20-1; CDR3: CSARIDSSTPEQFF; DNA: TGCAGTGCTAGAATAGATAGTAGCACGCCTGAGCAGTTCTTC
size: NA; J: TRBJ2-4; D: NA; V: TRBV29-1; CDR3: CSVLAKNIQYF; DNA: TGCAGCGTTTTAGCCAAAAACATTCAGTACTTC
size: once; J: TRBJ2-7; D: NA; V: TRBV6-2/TRBV6-3; CDR3: CASYGRVWSKTYEQYF; DNA: TGTGCCAGCTACGGTAGGGTTTGGAGTAAGACCTACGAGCAGTACTTC
size: medium-sized; J: TRBJ2-3; D: TRBD1; V: TRBV18; CDR3: CASSPRGRTQYF; DNA: TGTGCCAGCTCACCAAGGGGGCGCACGCAGTATTTT
size: NA; J: TRBJ2-1; D: NA; V: TRBV2; CDR3: CASSGQYNEQFF; DNA: TGTGCCAGCAGCGGACAGTACAATGAGCAGTTCTTC
size: NA; J: TRBJ1-1; D: NA; V: TRBV20-1; CDR3: CSASPVLSAEAFF; DNA: TGCAGTGCTAGCCCCGTACTCTCGGCCGAAGCTTTCTTT
size: NA; J: TRBJ1-1; D: TRBD1; V: TRBV5-6; CDR3: CASSLNRGNTEAFF; DNA: TGTGCCAGCAGCTTGAACAGGGGGAACACTGAAGCTTTCTTT